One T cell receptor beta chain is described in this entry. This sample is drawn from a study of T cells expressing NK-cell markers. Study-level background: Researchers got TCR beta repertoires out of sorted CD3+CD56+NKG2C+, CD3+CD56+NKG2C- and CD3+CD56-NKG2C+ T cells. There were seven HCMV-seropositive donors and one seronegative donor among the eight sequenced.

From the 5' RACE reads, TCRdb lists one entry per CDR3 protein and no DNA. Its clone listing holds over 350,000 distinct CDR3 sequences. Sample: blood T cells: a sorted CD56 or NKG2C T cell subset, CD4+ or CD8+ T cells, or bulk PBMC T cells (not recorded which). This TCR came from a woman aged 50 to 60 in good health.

CDR3 in amino acids: CASSRDTDQPQHF. The chain joins TRBV5-1 to TRBJ1-5. Germline V CDR1 and CDR2: SGHRS, YFSETQ. This CDR3 has 13 residues.